A single sample gave rise to the 25 T cell receptor beta chains below, sequenced in a study of T cell repertoires in cytomegalovirus infection. No antigen has been identified for these receptors. TCRdb fed the reads into MiXCR, producing one record per CDR3 protein. The top ten clones hold 13% of a sample with a few hundred thousand distinct CDR3 sequences, about 34% of them seen once. Sequencing used cultured PBMCs, obtained from culture after CMV antigen stimulation. Receptors were obtained from a human donor in good health (CMV status not recorded). Some clones in this sample may be carry-over from other donors' samples.

The chain joins TRBV19 to TRBJ1-1; D is unclear. Germline CDR1 and CDR2: LNHDA and SQIVND (reference sequence). The CDR3 runs 14 residues. V lost 8 bases to trimming and J lost 0 bases, with 13 bases between them. This CDR3 reads CASPPWRVNTEAFF. CDR3 DNA sequence: TGTGCCAGTCCACCTTGGCGGGTGAACACTGAAGCTTTCTTT.

This CDR3 reads CATSPMALLFRGEQYF. The CDR3 DNA follows: TGTGCCACCAGCCCTATGGCGCTCCTCTTCCGCGGCGAGCAGTACTTC. This chain links TRBV24-1 with TRBJ2-7; no clear D gene. The CDR3 is 16 residues long. The germline V gene encodes CDR1 KGHDR and CDR2 SFDVKD. Trimming removed 7 bases at V and 6 bases at J, with 24 bases between.

This rearrangement joins TRBV12-3 or TRBV12-4 to TRBJ2-7; possible D gene TRBD1, 5 bases. Between the trimmed V and J ends, which lost 2 bases and 6 bases, there was a span of 14 bases. The CDR3 has 14 amino acids. CDR3 residues: CASSLRTLFLEQYF. In DNA form, the CDR3 reads TGTGCCAGCAGTTTACGGACACTTTTTCTCGAGCAGTACTTC.

This clonotype was counted only a few times. This chain joins TRBV10-1 and TRBJ2-1, with D perhaps matching TRBD1 (8 bases). Germline CDR1 WNHNN, CDR2 SYGVQD (reference sequence). CDR3 length: 14 residues. V was pared by 4 bases and J by 5 bases, with 12 bases between. This CDR3 reads CASSGTGRDNEQFF. The DNA of the CDR3 is TGCGCCAGCAGTGGGACAGGGAGGGACAATGAGCAGTTCTTC.

A few counts support this clonotype. V gene TRBV19 combines with J gene TRBJ1-1; D remains unclear. This CDR3 has 13 amino acids. Germline loops: CDR1 LNHDA, CDR2 SQIVND (reference sequence). V lost 9 bases to trimming and J lost 5 bases, with 16 bases between them. The CDR3 region is CASIPEERTEAFF. The CDR3 DNA sequence: TGTGCCAGCATCCCCGAAGAGAGGACTGAAGCTTTCTTT.

This clonotype was counted a few times. V and J are TRBV19 and TRBJ2-1; TRBD2 matches 11 bases. CDR1 and CDR2 from the germline V gene are LNHDA and SQIVND (reference sequence). Trimming cost V 3 bases and J 12 bases; bases outside gene matches: 10. This CDR3 is 15 amino acids long. This CDR3 reads CASSMPSGRLSVQFF. The CDR3 bases are TGTGCCAGTAGTATGCCTAGCGGGAGGCTGAGTGTGCAGTTCTTC.

This clonotype was detected a few times. This chain connects TRBV27 to TRBJ2-2, with 7 bases identical to TRBD2. Germline V gene data show CDR1 as MNHEY and CDR2 as SMNVEV (reference sequence). Losses at the gene ends were 6 bases for V and 7 bases for J; bases not matched to a gene: 11. The CDR3 spans 15 residues. CDR3 sequence (DNA): TGTGCCAGCAGCTTTCCTGGCGGGAGATTCGGGGAGCTGTTTTTT. It translates to CASSFPGGRFGELFF.

This sequence joins TRBV7-9 and TRBJ1-4; TRBD1 might be the D (5 bases). The CDR3 is 13 residues long. Trimming left V 5 bases short and J 8 bases short, with 12 bases between. Germline-derived CDR1 and CDR2 are SEHNR and FQNEAQ (reference sequence). CDR3 residues: CASSPGTREKLFF. The DNA of the CDR3 is TGTGCCAGCAGCCCCGGGACCCGAGAAAAACTGTTTTTT.

This chain uses TRBV24-1 with TRBJ2-3; no reliable D call. The V gene's germline CDR1 is KGHDR and CDR2 SFDVKD. The CDR3 contains 14 residues. Trimming removed 5 bases at V and 6 bases at J, with 14 bases between. The DNA of the CDR3 is TGTGCCACCAGTGGCGCGTCCACAGCCGATACGCAGTATTTT. Amino acids: CATSGASTADTQYF.

The chain joins TRBV7-6 to TRBJ2-3; TRBD2 matches 7 bases. Trimming took 5 bases from V and 4 from J; bases not matched to a gene: 9. In germline, CDR1 is SGHVS, CDR2 FNYEAQ. The CDR3 has 15 amino acids. The CDR3 here is CASSLLAAGPDTQYF. CDR3 DNA sequence: TGTGCCAGCAGCCTTCTAGCGGCGGGGCCAGATACGCAGTATTTT.

J is TRBJ2-1 and V is TRBV9; D might be TRBD2 (7 bases). This CDR3 spans 15 amino acids. Trimming removed 5 bases from V and 5 bases from J, with 17 bases in between. Germline CDR1 SGDLS, CDR2 YYNGEE. The CDR3 spells CASSKGGLHHNEQFF. In DNA, the CDR3 is TGTGCCAGCAGTAAGGGGGGGTTGCACCACAATGAGCAGTTCTTC.

In its sample, this clonotype was seen a few times. This rearrangement joins TRBV6-2 or TRBV6-3 to TRBJ2-1, with 10 bases fitting TRBD2. The trim removed 6 bases at V and 7 bases at J, leaving 6 bases unmatched. The CDR3 spans 14 residues. The germline V gene encodes CDR1 MNHEY and CDR2 SVGEGT. The CDR3 spells CASREREGINEQFF. Written as DNA, the CDR3 is TGTGCCAGCAGAGAGCGGGAGGGGATAAATGAGCAGTTCTTC.

This clonotype was seen ten or more times. The chain employs TRBV7-2 and TRBJ2-1; D possibly corresponds to TRBD2 (6 bases). The ends were cut back, 0 bases at V and 6 bases at J, with 12 bases in the middle. Looked up from germline, CDR1 is SGHTA and CDR2 is FQGNSA. This CDR3 has 15 amino acids. In nucleotides, the CDR3 is TGTGCCAGCAGCTTAGCGGCGCTAGCGCGCAATGAGCAGTTCTTC. Protein sequence: CASSLAALARNEQFF.

The chain combines TRBV7-3 with TRBJ2-7, with a weak D call TRBD2 (5 bases). CDR1 is SGHTA, CDR2 FQGTGA, per germline. Trimming removed 5 bases from V and 6 bases from J, with 20 bases in between. The CDR3 has 15 amino acids. Written as DNA, the CDR3 is TGTGCCAGCAGCCTGATAACTAGTCGCTTGGGCGAGCAGTACTTC. Protein: CASSLITSRLGEQYF.

The rearrangement uses TRBV7-6 and TRBJ2-7, with 13 nucleotides matching TRBD2. The CDR3 extends over 19 amino acids. CDR1 is SGHVS, CDR2 FNYEAQ, per germline. CDR3 loop: CASSRGPLAGGPCYHEQYV. CDR3 sequence (DNA): TGTGCTAGCAGCCGCGGGCCACTAGCGGGAGGGCCTTGCTATCACGAGCAGTACGTC.

This rearrangement joins TRBV7-2 to TRBJ2-5; 7 nucleotides agree with TRBD2. The ends lost 3 bases at V and 0 bases at J; junction bases unmatched: 7. This CDR3 has 16 amino acids. Germline V gene data show CDR1 as SGHTA and CDR2 as FQGNSA. This CDR3 is CASSFRRTSDQETQYF. As DNA, the CDR3 is TGTGCCAGCAGCTTCCGACGAACTAGCGACCAAGAGACCCAGTACTTC.

A few counts support this clonotype. The chain uses TRBV9 and TRBJ2-4, with D perhaps matching TRBD1 or TRBD2 (5 bases each). Germline CDR1 and CDR2: SGDLS and YYNGEE. This CDR3 is 13 amino acids long. Trimming took 0 bases from V and 9 from J, leaving 10 bases between them. In DNA form, the CDR3 reads TGTGCCAGCAGCGTAGGCCCTGGGACCATTCAGTACTTC. This translates into CASSVGPGTIQYF.

The genes are TRBV12-3 or TRBV12-4 and TRBJ2-5; maybe TRBD1 (5 bases). There are 14 residues in the CDR3. Trimming removed 6 bases from V and 5 bases from J, with 16 bases in between. CDR3 amino acids: CASSIFLGLETQYF. CDR3 nucleotide sequence: TGTGCCAGCAGCATTTTTCTGGGGCTTGAGACCCAGTACTTC.

The gene calls are TRBV12-3 or TRBV12-4 and TRBJ2-7; a weak D match, TRBD1 (5 bases). Trimming removed 5 bases from V and 7 bases from J, with 18 bases in between. The CDR3 is made up of 14 amino acids. The CDR3 DNA follows: TGTGCCAGCAGTAAAGTAGGCAGGGCAGGAGAGCAGTACGTC. Protein sequence: CASSKVGRAGEQYV.

This clonotype was seen repeatedly, ten times or more. The gene calls are TRBV7-8 and TRBJ2-5; D remains ambiguous. Germline V gene data show CDR1 as SGHVS and CDR2 as FQNEAQ. The germline V and J ends were trimmed by 4 bases and 2 bases, with 11 bases remaining between them. The CDR3 is 14 amino acids. The CDR3 is CASSSSTVQETQYF. The CDR3 DNA follows: TGTGCCAGCAGCTCATCGACGGTACAAGAGACCCAGTACTTC. The variable domain in full, completed from reference TRBV7-8 and TRBJ2-5, reads GAGVSQSPRYKVAKRGQDVALRCDPISGHVSLFWYQQALGQGPEFLTYFQNEAQLDKSGLPSDRFFAERPEGSVSTLKIQRTQQEDSAVYLCASSSSTVQETQYFGPGTRLLVL.

This clonotype was detected a few times. The chain carries TRBV28 and TRBJ1-4, with D hard to call. V shed 6 bases and J shed 8 bases, with 13 bases lying between them. From germline, CDR1 is MDHEN and CDR2 SYDVKM. The CDR3 is 13 residues long. The DNA for the CDR3 is TGTGCCAGCAGCCCGAATGTTGGGGAAAAACTGTTTTTT. This gives the protein CASSPNVGEKLFF. The full variable domain, rest sourced from reference TRBV28 and TRBJ1-4, is DVKVTQSSRYLVKRTGEKVFLECVQDMDHENMFWYRQDPGLGLRLIYFSYDVKMKEKGDIPEGYSVSREKKERFSLILESASTNQTSMYLCASSPNVGEKLFFGSGTQLSVL.

The chain is built from TRBV29-1 and TRBJ1-3; D gene uncertain. CDR3 length equals 16 residues. Germline loops: CDR1 SQVTM, CDR2 ANQGSEA. Deletions cut 3 bases from V and 0 bases from J, with 15 bases between. This chain's CDR3 is CSVEVWEISSGNTIYF. In DNA form, the CDR3 reads TGCAGCGTTGAGGTCTGGGAGATAAGCTCTGGAAACACCATATATTTT.

The rearrangement uses TRBV6-2 or TRBV6-3 and TRBJ1-1, with 10 bases that match TRBD1. V lost 7 bases and J lost 4; bases outside the gene matches: 6. This CDR3 region has 14 residues. Germline V lookup: CDR1 MNHEY, CDR2 SVGEGT. The chain's CDR3 is CASTWGQGSTEAFF. The CDR3 DNA sequence: TGTGCCAGCACCTGGGGACAGGGGAGCACTGAAGCTTTCTTT.

The chain carries TRBV19 and TRBJ1-2; D remains ambiguous. V was pared by 2 bases and J by 6 bases, with 7 bases between. The CDR3 is made up of 12 amino acids. Germline CDR1 is LNHDA and CDR2 is SQIVND (reference sequence). The CDR3 nucleotides are TGTGCCAGTAGTATACTCGGCGATGGCTACACCTTC. It is translated as CASSILGDGYTF.

The CDR3, as DNA: TGTGCCAGCAGCCACGACGGAACACTGGGTCAGAACACTGAAGCTTTCTTT. Translation: CASSHDGTLGQNTEAFF. The rearrangement links TRBV11-2 to TRBJ1-1; D is undetermined. Germline CDR1 SGHAT, CDR2 FQNNGV. V gave up 5 bases and J gave up 1 base, with 20 bases separating them. The CDR3 runs 17 residues.